The present entry profiles one T cell receptor (beta chain) with its context. The antigen remains unidentified. This record belongs to a study of type 1 regulatory T cells. In the study overall: T-allo10 is an in vitro-generated, Tr1-enriched CD4 T cell product specific for alloantigen.

Graft donor-derived T-allo10 cells were described as host-alloantigen-specific, anergic, and alloantigen-specifically suppressive. MiXCR was run by TCRdb on the reads, yielding one entry per CDR3 protein. The sample carries some 22,000 distinct CDR3 sequences, 55% to 80% recorded once. Germline trimming cut 6 bases from V and 0 bases from J; bases unmatched to any gene: 7. The CDR3 contains 16 residues. The genes are TRBV12-3 or TRBV12-4 and TRBJ2-2; 7 positions match TRBD1. The clonotype was recovered from a human donor in good health. Material for sequencing was cultured T cells, either the whole culture or a sorted T cell fraction (not recorded which). Subset of the sample: Tr1-enriched cell product generated in vitro against host alloantigens. CDR3 amino acids: CASSPGQVSNTGELFF. CDR3 nucleotide sequence: TGTGCCAGCAGCCCCGGACAGGTTTCGAACACCGGGGAGCTGTTTTTT.